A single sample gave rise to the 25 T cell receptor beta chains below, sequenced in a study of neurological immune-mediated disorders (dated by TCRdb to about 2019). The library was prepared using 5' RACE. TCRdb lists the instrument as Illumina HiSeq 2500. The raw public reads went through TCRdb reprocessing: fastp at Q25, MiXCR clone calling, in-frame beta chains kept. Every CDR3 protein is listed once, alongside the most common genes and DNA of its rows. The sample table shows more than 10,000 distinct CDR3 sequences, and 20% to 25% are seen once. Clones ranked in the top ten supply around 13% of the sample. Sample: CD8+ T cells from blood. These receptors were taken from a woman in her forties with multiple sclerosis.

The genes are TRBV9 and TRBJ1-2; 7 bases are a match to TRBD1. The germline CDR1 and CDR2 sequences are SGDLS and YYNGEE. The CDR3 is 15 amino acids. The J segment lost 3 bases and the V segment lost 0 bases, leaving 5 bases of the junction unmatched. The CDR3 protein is CASSVEGGEDYGYTF. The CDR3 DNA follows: TGTGCCAGCAGCGTAGAAGGGGGCGAGGACTATGGCTACACCTTC.

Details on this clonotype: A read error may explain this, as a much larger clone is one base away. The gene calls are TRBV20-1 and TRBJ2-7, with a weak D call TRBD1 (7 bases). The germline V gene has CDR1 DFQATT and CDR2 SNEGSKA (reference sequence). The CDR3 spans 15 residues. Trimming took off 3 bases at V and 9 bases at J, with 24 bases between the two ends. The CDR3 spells CSASHMDRPSEGQYF. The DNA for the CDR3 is TGCAGTGCTAGCCACATGGACAGGCCCTCGGAGGGGCAGTACTTC.

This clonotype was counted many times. The CDR3 DNA follows: TGTGCCAGCAGCCCAAACGGACTTACCTACAATGAGCAGTTCTTC. Protein sequence: CASSPNGLTYNEQFF. This sequence joins TRBV3-1 and TRBJ2-1; D perhaps matches TRBD2 (5 bases). The length of the CDR3 is 15 residues. The V gene lost 4 bases and the J gene lost 2 bases, with 12 bases spanning the gap. The germline CDR1 and CDR2 sequences are LGHDT and YNNKEL (reference sequence).

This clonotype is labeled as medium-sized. CDR3: CASNPGQGRTEAFF. CDR3 nucleotide sequence: TGTGCCAGCAACCCGGGACAGGGTCGCACTGAAGCTTTCTTT. This rearrangement joins TRBV3-1 to TRBJ1-1; TRBD1 agrees at 9 bases. Trimming at V came to 7 bases and at J to 4 bases, leaving 7 bases not matched to a gene. This CDR3 has 14 amino acids. In germline, CDR1 is LGHDT, CDR2 YNNKEL (reference sequence).

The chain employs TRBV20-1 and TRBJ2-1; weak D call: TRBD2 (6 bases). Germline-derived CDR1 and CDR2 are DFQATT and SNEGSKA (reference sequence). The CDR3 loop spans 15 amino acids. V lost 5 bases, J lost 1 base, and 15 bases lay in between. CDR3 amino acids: CSACSLLASYNEQFF. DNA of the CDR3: TGCAGTGCTTGCTCCCTACTAGCTTCCTACAATGAGCAGTTCTTC.

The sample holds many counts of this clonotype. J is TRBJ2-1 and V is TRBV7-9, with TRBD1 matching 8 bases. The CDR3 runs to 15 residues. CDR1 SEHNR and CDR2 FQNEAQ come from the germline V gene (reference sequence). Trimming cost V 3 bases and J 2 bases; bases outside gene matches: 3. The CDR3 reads CASSFRTGTYNEQFF. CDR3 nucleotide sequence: TGTGCCAGCAGCTTTCGGACAGGGACCTACAATGAGCAGTTCTTC.

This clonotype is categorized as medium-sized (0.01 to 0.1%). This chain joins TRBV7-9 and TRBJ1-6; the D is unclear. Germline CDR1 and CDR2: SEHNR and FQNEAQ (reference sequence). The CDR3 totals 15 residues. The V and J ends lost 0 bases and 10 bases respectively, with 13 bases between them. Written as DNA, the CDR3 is TGTGCCAGCAGCTTAGCTGAACAGATCGACTCACCCCTCCACTTT. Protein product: CASSLAEQIDSPLHF.

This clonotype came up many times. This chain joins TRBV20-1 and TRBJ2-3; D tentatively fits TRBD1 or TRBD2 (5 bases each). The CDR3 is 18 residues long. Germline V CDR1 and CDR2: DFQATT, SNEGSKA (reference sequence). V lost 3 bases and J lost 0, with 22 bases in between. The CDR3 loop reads CSASLGLLSTGSTDTQYF. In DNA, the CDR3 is TGCAGTGCTAGTCTGGGGCTTCTATCGACGGGAAGCACAGATACGCAGTATTTT.

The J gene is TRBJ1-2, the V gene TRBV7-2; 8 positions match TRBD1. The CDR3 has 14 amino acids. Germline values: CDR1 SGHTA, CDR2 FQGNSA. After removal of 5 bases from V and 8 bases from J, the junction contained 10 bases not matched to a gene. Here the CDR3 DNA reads TGTGCCAGCAGCGTTGTTGGGGCAGGGGGCGGCTACACCTTC. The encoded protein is CASSVVGAGGGYTF.

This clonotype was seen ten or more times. The CDR3 here is CSALHDRGSGETQYF. The CDR3 bases are TGCAGTGCCCTCCACGACAGGGGATCGGGGGAGACCCAGTACTTC. This chain joins TRBV20-1 and TRBJ2-5; 8 nucleotides align to TRBD1. Trimming removed 6 bases from V and 5 bases from J; junction bases left unmatched: 14. Germline V gene data show CDR1 as DFQATT and CDR2 as SNEGSKA (reference sequence). CDR3 length: 15 amino acids.

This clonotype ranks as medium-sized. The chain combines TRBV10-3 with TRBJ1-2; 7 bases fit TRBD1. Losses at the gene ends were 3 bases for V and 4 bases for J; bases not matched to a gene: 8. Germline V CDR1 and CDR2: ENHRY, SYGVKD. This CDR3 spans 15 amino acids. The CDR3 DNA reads TGTGCCATCAGTGACCGGGACAGTAGGGTCTATGGCTACACCTTC. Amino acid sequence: CAISDRDSRVYGYTF.

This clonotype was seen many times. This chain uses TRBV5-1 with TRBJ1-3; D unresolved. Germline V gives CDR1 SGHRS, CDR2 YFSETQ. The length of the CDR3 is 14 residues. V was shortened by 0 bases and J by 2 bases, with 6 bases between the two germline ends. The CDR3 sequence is CASSLAPTGNTIYF. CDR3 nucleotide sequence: TGCGCCAGCAGCTTGGCCCCCACTGGAAACACCATATATTTT.

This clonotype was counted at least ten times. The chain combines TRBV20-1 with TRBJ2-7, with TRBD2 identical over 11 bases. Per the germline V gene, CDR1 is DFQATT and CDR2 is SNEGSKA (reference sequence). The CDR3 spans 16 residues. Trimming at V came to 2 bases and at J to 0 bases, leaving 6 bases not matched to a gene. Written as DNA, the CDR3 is TGCAGTGCTAGATTATCTAGCGGGGGGTTCTCCTACGAGCAGTACTTC. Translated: CSARLSSGGFSYEQYF.

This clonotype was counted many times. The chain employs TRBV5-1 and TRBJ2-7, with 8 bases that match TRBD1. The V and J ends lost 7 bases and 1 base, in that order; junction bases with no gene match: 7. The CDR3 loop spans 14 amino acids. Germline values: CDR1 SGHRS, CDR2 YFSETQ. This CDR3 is CASGTGQGSYEQYF. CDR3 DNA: TGCGCCAGCGGAACCGGACAGGGATCCTACGAGCAGTACTTC.

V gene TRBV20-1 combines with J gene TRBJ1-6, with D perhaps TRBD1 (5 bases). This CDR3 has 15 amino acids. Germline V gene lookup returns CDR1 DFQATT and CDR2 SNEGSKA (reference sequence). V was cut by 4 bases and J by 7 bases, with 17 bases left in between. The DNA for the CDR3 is TGCAGTGCTAAGGGGCCCCCGCGTGGCAATTCACCCCTCCACTTT. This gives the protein CSAKGPPRGNSPLHF.

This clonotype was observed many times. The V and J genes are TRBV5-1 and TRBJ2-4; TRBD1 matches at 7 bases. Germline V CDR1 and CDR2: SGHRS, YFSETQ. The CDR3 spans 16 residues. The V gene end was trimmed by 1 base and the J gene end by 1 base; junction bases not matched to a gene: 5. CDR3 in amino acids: CASSLTGALAKNIQYF. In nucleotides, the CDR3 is TGCGCCAGCAGCTTGACAGGGGCATTGGCCAAAAACATTCAGTACTTC.

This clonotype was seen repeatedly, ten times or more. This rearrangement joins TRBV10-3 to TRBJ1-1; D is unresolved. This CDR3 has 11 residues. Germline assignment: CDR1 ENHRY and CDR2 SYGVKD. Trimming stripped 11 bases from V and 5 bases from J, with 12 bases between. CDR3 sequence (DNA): TGTGCCTCGAGTGGGGAAACTGAAGCTTTCTTT. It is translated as CASSGETEAFF.

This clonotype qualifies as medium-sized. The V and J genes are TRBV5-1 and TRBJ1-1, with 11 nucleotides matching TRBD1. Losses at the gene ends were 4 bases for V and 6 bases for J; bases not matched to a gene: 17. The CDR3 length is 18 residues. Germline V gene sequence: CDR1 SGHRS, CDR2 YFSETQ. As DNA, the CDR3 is TGCGCCAGCAGCGCAGGACAGGGGGCGCGGGTATGGGACCCTGAAGCTTTCTTT. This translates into CASSAGQGARVWDPEAFF.

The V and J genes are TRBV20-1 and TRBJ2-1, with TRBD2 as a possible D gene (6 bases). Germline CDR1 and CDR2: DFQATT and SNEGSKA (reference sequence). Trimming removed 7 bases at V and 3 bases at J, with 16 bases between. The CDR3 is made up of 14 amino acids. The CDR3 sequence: CSVLGWRGYNEQFF. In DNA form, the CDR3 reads TGCAGTGTTCTGGGATGGCGGGGCTACAATGAGCAGTTCTTC.

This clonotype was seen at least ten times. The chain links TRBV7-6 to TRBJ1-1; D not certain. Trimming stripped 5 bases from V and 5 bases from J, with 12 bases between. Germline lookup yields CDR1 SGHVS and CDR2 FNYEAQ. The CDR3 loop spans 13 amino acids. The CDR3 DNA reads TGTGCCAGCAGCCAGACTAGGGTGACTGAAGCTTTCTTT. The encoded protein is CASSQTRVTEAFF.

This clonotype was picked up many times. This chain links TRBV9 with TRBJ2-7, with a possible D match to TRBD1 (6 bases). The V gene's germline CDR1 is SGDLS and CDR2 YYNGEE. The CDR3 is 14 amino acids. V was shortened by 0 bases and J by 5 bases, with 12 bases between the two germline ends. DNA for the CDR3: TGTGCCAGCAGCGTAGGGGACACCGAGGACGAGCAGTACTTC. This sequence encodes CASSVGDTEDEQYF.

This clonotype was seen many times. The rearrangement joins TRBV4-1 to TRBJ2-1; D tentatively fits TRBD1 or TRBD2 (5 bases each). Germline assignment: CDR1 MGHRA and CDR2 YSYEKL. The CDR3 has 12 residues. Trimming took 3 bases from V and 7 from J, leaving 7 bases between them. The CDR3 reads CASSHEGNEQFF. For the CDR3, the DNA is TGCGCCAGCAGCCACGAGGGGAATGAGCAGTTCTTC.

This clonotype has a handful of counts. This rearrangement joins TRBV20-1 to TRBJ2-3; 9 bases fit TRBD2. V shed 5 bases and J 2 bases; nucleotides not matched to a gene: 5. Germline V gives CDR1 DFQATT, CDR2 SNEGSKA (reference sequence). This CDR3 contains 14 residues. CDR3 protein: CSAAASGTTDTQYF. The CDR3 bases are TGCAGTGCTGCAGCTAGCGGGACCACAGATACGCAGTATTTT.

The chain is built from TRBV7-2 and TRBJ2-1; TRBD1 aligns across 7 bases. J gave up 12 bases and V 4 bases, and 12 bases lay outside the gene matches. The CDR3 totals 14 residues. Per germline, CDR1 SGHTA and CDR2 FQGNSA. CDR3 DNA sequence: TGTGCCAGCAGCTACAGGGGCCGATCCACAGGGCAGTTCTTC. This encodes CASSYRGRSTGQFF. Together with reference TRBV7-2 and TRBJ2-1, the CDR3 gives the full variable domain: GAGVSQSPSNKVTEKGKDVELRCDPISGHTALYWYRQSLGQGLEFLIYFQGNSAPDKSGLPSDRFSAERTGGSVSTLTIQRTQQEDSAVYLCASSYRGRSTGQFFGPGTRLTVL.

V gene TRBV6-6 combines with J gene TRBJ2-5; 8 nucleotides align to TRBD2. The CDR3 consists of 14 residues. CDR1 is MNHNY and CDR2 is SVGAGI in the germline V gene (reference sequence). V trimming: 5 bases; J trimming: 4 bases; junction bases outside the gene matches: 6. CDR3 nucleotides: TGTGCCAGCAGTCTCGGGACTAGTATAGAGACCCAGTACTTC. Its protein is CASSLGTSIETQYF.